This TCR beta chain was recorded in a study of blood T cell repertoires in COVID-19. Per the authors' pipeline: Estimation of nucleated cell counts was performed using reference gene primer amplification. Only in-frame clones appear in the TCRdb table, and some are missing; sequencing was by immunoSEQ multiplex PCR. Clone size and the V and J calls come from that table; the DNA yielded D and trimming. The top ten hold 5.3% of the sample, which has about 73,000 clones, about four fifths seen once. The germline V gene encodes CDR1 SQVTM and CDR2 ANQGSEA. J was trimmed by 4 bases and V by 6 bases; bases with no gene match: 5. The CDR3 consists of 12 residues.

The sequenced sample consisted of peripheral blood. The sequence came from a man aged 45-60 years with active COVID-19. The chain uses TRBV29-1 and TRBJ1-1; TRBD1 aligns across 7 bases. The CDR3 coding sequence is TGCAGCGTCCATCCAGGGGGCACTGAAGCTTTCTTT. Its translation is CSVHPGGTEAFF.